The present T cell receptor (beta chain) was sequenced within a study of T cells in Graves' hyperthyroidism and ophthalmopathy. Across the study: Peripheral blood was collected at initial diagnosis, before any treatment.

This clonotype was recorded many times. What it binds is unknown. The CDR3 regions of TCR beta were amplified from RNA transcripts. TCR CDR3 underwent first-round RT-PCR with the HTBI primer set. TCRdb fed the multiplex PCR reads into MiXCR, producing one record per CDR3 protein. Of over 500,000 distinct CDR3 sequences in the sample, 15% to 20% are singletons; the top ten hold about 31%. This CDR3 contains 11 residues. Germline V CDR1 and CDR2: MDHEN, SYDVKM. The germline V and J ends were trimmed by 5 bases and 11 bases, with 10 bases remaining between them. The study, taken as a whole, reports: Ophthalmopathy, as predicted by the model, came a median roughly 6.5 months after the prediction.

Sequencing was carried out using blood. The clonotype originates from a woman aged 30 to 39 with Graves' ophthalmopathy. This rearrangement joins TRBV28 to TRBJ1-5; D might be TRBD1 (6 bases). CDR3 sequence reads: CASSPQGSQHF. CDR3 DNA: TGTGCCAGCAGTCCCCAGGGGTCCCAGCATTTT.